The clone carrying this T cell receptor beta chain was seen ten or more times. This sample is part of a study of early T cells in non-severe SARS-CoV-2 infection. With V trimmed by 0 bases and J by 6 bases, 7 bases remained unmatched. In germline, CDR1 is MGHDK, CDR2 SYGVNS. There are 16 residues in the CDR3. Via MiXCR, TCRdb re-called the 5' RACE reads, giving one row per CDR3 protein. The sample holds about 57,000 distinct CDR3 sequences, 10% seen once. Sequencing was done on a sample of whole blood. The V call is TRBV25-1, the J call TRBJ2-1, with TRBD2 matching 8 bases. The origin of this receptor is an adult who was a healthcare worker with PCR-confirmed SARS-CoV-2 infection or an uninfected control (not recorded which). CDR3 DNA sequence: TGTGCCAGCAGTGAATACGGGGGGGCAGGAGGCAATGAGCAGTTCTTC. As protein: CASSEYGGAGGNEQFF. Full variable domain (outside the CDR3, taken from reference TRBV25-1 and TRBJ2-1): EADIYQTPRYLVIGTGKKITLECSQTMGHDKMYWYQQDPGMELHLIHYSYGVNSTEKGDLSSESTVSRIRTEHFPLTLESARPSHTSQYLCASSEYGGAGGNEQFFGPGTRLTVL.